One and the same sample provided the 5 T cell receptor beta chains below, sequenced in a study of blood T cell repertoires in COVID-19. Profiling relied on immunoSEQ multiplex PCR, and the TCRdb table lists in-frame clones only, not all of them. This sample has 200,000 to 250,000 clones, with 84% found just once. The specimen sequenced was peripheral blood. The receptors shown here come from a man in his forties or fifties with acute or convalescent COVID-19.

In its sample, this clone was seen once. V and J are TRBV10-3 and TRBJ1-2; no definite D call. CDR1 is ENHRY and CDR2 is SYGVKD in the germline V gene. V gave up 1 base and J gave up 4 bases, with 16 bases separating them. This CDR3 contains 16 residues. Here the CDR3 reads CAISEYPARQSYGYTF. CDR3 in DNA: TGTGCCATCAGTGAGTACCCAGCGAGGCAGTCCTATGGCTACACCTTC.

The chain links TRBV6-6 to TRBJ2-7; D might be TRBD1 (5 bases). This CDR3 comprises 12 residues. CDR1 and CDR2 (germline): MNHNY, SVGAGI (reference sequence). V lost 5 bases to trimming and J lost 2 bases, with 7 bases between them. The CDR3 nucleotides read TGTGCCAGCAGTGACAGAGCCTACGAGCAGTACTTC. Amino acid sequence: CASSDRAYEQYF.

The chain combines TRBV30 with TRBJ1-4; tentatively, D is TRBD1 (5 bases). Per the germline V gene, CDR1 is GTSNPN and CDR2 is SVGIG (reference sequence). There are 14 residues in the CDR3. Trimming left V 2 bases short and J 8 bases short, with 15 bases between. CDR3 sequence reads: CAWSFQGGEEKLFF. The CDR3 DNA reads as TGTGCCTGGAGTTTCCAGGGAGGGGAGGAAAAACTGTTTTTT. The full variable domain, with the rest looked up from reference TRBV30 and TRBJ1-4, is SQTIHQWPATLVQPVGSPLSLECTVEGTSNPNLYWYRQAAGRGLQLLFYSVGIGQISSEVPQNLSASRPQDRQFILSSKKLLLSDSGFYLCAWSFQGGEEKLFFGSGTQLSVL.

The chain combines TRBV6-2 or TRBV6-3 with TRBJ1-3; 7 nucleotides agree with TRBD1. Germline V gives CDR1 MNHEY, CDR2 SVGEGT. This CDR3 is built from 18 residues. Trimming took 4 bases from V and 0 from J; bases not matched to a gene: 12. Written as DNA, the CDR3 is TGTGCCAGCAGTTCCAACGACAGGGACTTTGACTCTGGAAACACCATATATTTT. It encodes CASSSNDRDFDSGNTIYF.

The chain combines TRBV7-3 with TRBJ1-1; D may be TRBD1 (5 bases). The germline V gene encodes CDR1 SGHTA and CDR2 FQGTGA. CDR3 length: 14 residues. V was trimmed by 5 bases and J by 4 bases, leaving 14 bases between them. The CDR3 loop reads CASSAGPLGTEAFF. The CDR3 bases are TGTGCCAGCAGCGCGGGACCGCTCGGCACTGAAGCTTTCTTT.